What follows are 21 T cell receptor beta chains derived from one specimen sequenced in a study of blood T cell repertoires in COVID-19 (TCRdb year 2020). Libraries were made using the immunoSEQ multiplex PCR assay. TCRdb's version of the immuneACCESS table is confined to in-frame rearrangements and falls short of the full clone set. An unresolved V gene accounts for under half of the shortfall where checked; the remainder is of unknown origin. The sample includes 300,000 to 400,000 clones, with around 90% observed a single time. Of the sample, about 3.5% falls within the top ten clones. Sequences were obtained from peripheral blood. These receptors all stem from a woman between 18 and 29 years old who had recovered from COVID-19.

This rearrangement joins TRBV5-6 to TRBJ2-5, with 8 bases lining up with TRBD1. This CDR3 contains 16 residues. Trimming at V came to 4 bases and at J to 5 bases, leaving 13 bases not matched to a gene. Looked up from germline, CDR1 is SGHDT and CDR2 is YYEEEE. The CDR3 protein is CASSPPPWQGAETQYF. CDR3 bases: TGTGCCAGCAGCCCTCCTCCGTGGCAGGGGGCTGAGACCCAGTACTTC. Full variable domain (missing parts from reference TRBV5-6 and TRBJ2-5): DAGVTQSPTHLIKTRGQQVTLRCSPKSGHDTVSWYQQALGQGPQFIFQYYEEEERQRGNFPDRFSGHQFPNYSSELNVNALLLGDSALYLCASSPPPWQGAETQYFGPGTRLLVL.

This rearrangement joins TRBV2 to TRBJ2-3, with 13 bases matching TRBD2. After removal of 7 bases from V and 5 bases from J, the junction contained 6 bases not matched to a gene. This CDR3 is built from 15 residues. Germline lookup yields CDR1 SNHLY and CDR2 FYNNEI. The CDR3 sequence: CASTQTSGRGDTQYF. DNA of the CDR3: TGTGCCAGCACCCAAACTAGCGGGAGGGGAGATACGCAGTATTTT.

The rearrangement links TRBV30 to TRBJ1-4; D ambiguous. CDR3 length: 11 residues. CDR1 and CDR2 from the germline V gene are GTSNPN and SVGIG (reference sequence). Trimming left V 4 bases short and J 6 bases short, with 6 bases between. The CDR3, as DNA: TGTGCCTGGACCGGGGATGAAAAACTGTTTTTT. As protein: CAWTGDEKLFF.

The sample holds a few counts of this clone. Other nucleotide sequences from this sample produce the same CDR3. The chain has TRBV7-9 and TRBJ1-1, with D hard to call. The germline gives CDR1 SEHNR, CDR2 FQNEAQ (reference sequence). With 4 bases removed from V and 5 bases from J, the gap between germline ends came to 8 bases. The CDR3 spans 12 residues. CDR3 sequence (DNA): TGTGCCAGCAGCTCAGTCAGGACTGAAGCTTTCTTT. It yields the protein CASSSVRTEAFF.

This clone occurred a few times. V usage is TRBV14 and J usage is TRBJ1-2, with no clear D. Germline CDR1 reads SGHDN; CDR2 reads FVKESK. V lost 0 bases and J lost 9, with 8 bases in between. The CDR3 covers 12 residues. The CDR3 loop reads CASSQDRVSYTF. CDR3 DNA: TGTGCCAGCAGCCAAGATAGAGTCAGCTACACCTTC.

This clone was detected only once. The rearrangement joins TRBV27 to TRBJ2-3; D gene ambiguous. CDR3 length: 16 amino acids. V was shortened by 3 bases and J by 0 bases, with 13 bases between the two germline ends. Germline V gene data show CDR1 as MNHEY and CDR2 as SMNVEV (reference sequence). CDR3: CASSLKPTSSTDTQYF. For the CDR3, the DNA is TGTGCCAGCAGTTTGAAACCCACTTCTAGCACAGATACGCAGTATTTT.

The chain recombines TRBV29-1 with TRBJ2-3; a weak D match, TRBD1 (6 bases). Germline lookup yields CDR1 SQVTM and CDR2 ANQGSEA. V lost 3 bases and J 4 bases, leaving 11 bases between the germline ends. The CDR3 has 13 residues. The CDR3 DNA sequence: TGCAGCGTTGATACAGGGTTCGCAGATACGCAGTATTTT. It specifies CSVDTGFADTQYF.

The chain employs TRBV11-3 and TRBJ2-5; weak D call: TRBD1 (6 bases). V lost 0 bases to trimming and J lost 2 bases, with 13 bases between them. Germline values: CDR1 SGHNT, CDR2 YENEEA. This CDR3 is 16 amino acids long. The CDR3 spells CASSLDGNREQETQYF. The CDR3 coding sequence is TGTGCCAGCAGCTTAGATGGTAACAGGGAACAAGAGACCCAGTACTTC.

CDR3 protein: CASSFRLSGANVLTF. The CDR3 coding sequence is TGTGCCAGCAGTTTTCGACTCTCTGGGGCCAACGTCCTGACTTTC. V gene TRBV28 combines with J gene TRBJ2-6, with D hard to call. The V gene lost 3 bases and the J gene lost 0 bases, with 6 bases spanning the gap. This CDR3 is built from 15 residues. The germline V gene encodes CDR1 MDHEN and CDR2 SYDVKM.

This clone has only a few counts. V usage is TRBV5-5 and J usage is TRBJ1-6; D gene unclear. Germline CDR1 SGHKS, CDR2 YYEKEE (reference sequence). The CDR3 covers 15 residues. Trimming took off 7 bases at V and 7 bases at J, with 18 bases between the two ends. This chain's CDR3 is CASSAVSGWNSPLHF. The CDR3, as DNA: TGTGCCAGCTCGGCGGTATCTGGGTGGAATTCACCCCTCCACTTT.

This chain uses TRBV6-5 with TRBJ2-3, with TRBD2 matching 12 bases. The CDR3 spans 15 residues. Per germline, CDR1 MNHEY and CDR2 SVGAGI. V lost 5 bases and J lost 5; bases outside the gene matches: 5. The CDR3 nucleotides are TGTGCCAGCAGTCGACTAGCGGGAGAGGGAGATACGCAGTATTTT. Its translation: CASSRLAGEGDTQYF.

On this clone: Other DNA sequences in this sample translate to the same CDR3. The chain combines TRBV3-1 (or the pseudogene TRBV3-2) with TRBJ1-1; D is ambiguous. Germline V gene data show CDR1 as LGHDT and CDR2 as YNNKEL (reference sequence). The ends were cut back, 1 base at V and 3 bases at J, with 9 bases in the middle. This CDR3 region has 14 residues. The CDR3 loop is CASSQGGRDTEAFF. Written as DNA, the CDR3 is TGTGCCAGCAGCCAAGGTGGGAGGGACACTGAAGCTTTCTTT.

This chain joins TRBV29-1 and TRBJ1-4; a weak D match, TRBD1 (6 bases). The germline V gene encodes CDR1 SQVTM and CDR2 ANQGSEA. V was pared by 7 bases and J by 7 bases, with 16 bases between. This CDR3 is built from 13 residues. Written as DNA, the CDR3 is TGCAGCGCCTTCGTGACAGGAATTGAAAAACTGTTTTTT. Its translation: CSAFVTGIEKLFF.

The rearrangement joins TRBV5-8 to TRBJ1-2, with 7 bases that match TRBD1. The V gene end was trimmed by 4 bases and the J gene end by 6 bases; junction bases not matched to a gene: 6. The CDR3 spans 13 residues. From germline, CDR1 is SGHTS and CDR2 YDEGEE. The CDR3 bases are TGTGCCAGCAGCCGGACAGGCCTCGATGGCTACACCTTC. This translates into CASSRTGLDGYTF.

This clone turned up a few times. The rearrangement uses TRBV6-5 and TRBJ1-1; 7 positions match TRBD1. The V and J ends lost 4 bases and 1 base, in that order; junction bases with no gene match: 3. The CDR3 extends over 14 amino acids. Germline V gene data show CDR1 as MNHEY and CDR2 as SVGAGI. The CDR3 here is CASSWGQRNTEAFF. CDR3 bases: TGTGCCAGCAGTTGGGGACAGCGGAACACTGAAGCTTTCTTT.

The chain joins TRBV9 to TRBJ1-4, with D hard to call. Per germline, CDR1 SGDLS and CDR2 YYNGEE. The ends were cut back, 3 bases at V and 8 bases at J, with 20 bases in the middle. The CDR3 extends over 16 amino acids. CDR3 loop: CASSGGGRGLEEKLFF. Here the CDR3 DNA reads TGTGCCAGCAGCGGGGGTGGTCGGGGTTTGGAGGAAAAACTGTTTTTT.

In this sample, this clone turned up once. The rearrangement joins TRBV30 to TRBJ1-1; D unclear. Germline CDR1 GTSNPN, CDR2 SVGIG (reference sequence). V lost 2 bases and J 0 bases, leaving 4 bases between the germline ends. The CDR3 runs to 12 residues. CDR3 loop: CAWSIMNTEAFF. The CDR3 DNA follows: TGTGCCTGGAGTATCATGAACACTGAAGCTTTCTTT.

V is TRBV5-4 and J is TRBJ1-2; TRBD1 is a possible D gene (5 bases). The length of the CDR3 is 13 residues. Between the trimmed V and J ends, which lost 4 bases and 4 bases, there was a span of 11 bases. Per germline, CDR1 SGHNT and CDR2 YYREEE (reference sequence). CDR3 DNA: TGTGCCAGCAGCCCCGGACACCTCTATGGCTACACCTTC. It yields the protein CASSPGHLYGYTF.

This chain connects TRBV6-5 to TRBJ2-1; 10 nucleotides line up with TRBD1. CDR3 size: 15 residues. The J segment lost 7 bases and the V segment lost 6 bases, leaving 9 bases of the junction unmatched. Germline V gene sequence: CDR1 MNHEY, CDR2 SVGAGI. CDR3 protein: CASSLTGGFENEQFF. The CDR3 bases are TGTGCCAGCAGCCTGACAGGGGGCTTTGAAAATGAGCAGTTCTTC.

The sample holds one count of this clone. CDR3 coding DNA: TGTGCCAGCTCACCACCCGGGACAGCCTACACCGGGGAGCTGTTTTTT. It translates to CASSPPGTAYTGELFF. The rearrangement links TRBV18 to TRBJ2-2; 7 positions match TRBD1. CDR3 length: 16 residues. Losses at the gene ends were 0 bases for V and 3 bases for J; bases not matched to a gene: 4. Germline assignment: CDR1 KGHSH and CDR2 LQKENI.

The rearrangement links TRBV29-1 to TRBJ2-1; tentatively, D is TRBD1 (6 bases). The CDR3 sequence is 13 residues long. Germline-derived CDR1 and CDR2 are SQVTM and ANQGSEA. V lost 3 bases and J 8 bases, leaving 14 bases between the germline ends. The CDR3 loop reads CSVDTGLFYEQFF. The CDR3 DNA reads TGCAGCGTTGACACAGGGTTGTTCTATGAGCAGTTCTTC.